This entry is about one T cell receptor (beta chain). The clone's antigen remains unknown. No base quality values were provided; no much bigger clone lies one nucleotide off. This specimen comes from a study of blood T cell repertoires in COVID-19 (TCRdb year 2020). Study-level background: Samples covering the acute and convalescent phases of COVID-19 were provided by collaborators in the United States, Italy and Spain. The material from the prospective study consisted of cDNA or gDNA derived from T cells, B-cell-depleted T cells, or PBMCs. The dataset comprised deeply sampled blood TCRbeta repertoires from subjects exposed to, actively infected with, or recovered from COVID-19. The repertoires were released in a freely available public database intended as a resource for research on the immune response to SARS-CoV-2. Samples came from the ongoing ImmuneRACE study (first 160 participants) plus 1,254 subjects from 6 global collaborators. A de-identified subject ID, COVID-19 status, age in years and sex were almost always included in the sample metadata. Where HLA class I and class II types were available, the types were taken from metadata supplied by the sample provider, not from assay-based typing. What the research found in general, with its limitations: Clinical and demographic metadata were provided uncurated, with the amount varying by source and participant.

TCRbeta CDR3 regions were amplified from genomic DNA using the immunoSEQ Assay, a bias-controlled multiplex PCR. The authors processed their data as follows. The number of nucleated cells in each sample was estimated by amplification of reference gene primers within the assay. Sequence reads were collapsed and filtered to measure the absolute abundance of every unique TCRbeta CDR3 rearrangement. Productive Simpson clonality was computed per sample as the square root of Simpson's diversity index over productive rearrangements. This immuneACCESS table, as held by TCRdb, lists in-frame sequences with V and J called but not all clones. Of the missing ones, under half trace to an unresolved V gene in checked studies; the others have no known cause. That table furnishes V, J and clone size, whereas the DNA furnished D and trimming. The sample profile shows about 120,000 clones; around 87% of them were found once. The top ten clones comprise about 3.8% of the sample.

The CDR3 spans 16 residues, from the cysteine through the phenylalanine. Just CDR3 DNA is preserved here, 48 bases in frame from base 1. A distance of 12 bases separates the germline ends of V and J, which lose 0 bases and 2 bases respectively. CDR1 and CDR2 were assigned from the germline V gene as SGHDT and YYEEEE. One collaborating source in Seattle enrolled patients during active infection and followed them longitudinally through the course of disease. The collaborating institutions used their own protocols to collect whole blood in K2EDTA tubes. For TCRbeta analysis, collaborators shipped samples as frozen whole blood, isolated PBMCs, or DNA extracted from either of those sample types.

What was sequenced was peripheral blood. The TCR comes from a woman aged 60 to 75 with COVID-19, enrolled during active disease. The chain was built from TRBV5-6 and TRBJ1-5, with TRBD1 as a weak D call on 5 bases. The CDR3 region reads CASSLAGEGGNQPQHF. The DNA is TGTGCCAGCAGCTTGGCCGGCGAAGGGGGCAATCAGCCCCAGCATTTT.